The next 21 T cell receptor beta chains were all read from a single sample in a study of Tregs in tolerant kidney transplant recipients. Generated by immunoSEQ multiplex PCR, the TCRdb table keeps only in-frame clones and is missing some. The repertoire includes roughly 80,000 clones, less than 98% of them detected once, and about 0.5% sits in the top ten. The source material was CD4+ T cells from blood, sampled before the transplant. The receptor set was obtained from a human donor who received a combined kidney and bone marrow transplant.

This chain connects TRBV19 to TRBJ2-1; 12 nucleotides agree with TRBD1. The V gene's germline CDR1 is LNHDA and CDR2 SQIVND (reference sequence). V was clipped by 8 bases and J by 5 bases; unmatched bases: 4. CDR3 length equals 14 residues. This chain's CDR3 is CASHRDRGHNEQFF. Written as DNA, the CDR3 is TGTGCCAGTCACCGGGACAGGGGGCACAATGAGCAGTTCTTC.

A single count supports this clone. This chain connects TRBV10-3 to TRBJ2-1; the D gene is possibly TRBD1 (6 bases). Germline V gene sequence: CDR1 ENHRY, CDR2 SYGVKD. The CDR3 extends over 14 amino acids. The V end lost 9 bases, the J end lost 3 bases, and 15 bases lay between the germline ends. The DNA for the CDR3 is TGTGCCATACCAAACCCCAGGGGCTACAATGAGCAGTTCTTC. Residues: CAIPNPRGYNEQFF.

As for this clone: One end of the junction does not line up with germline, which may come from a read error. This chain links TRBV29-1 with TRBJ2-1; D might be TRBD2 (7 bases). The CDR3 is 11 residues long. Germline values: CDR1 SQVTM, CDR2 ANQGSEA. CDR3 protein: CSVDGGGGRIF. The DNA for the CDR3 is TGCAGCGTTGACGGAGGGGGGGGTCGGATCTTC.

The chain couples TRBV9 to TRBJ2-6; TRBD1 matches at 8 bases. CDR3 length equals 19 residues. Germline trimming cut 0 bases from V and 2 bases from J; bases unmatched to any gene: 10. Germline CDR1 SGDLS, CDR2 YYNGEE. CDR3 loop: CASSVDRGRGLPGANVLTF. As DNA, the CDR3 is TGTGCCAGCAGCGTAGATCGGGGCAGGGGGCTCCCTGGGGCCAACGTCCTGACTTTC.

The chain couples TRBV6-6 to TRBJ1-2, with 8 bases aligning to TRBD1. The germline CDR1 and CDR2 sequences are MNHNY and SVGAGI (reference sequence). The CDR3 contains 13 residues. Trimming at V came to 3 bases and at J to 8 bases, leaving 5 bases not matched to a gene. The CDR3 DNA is TGTGCCAGCAGTTATCTGACAGGGGTCGGCTACACCTTC. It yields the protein CASSYLTGVGYTF.

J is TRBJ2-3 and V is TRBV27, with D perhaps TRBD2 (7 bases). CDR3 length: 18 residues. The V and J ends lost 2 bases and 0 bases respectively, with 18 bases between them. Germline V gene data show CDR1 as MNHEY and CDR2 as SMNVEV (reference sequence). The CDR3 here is CASSLTNRGGDSTDTQYF. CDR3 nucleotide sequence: TGTGCCAGCAGTTTAACCAATAGGGGGGGGGACAGCACAGATACGCAGTATTTT.

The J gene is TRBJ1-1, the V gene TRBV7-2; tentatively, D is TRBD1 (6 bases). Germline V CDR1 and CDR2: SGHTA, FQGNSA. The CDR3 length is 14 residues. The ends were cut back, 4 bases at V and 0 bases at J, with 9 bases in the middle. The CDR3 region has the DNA TGTGCCAGCAGCTCGGACAGCCTGAACACTGAAGCTTTCTTT. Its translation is CASSSDSLNTEAFF.

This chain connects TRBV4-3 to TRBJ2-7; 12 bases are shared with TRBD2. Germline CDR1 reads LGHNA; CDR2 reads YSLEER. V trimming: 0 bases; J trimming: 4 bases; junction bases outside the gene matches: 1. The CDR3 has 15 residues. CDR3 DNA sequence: TGCGCCAGCAGCCAAGAACTAGCGGGAGGTTACGAGCAGTACTTC. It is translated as CASSQELAGGYEQYF.

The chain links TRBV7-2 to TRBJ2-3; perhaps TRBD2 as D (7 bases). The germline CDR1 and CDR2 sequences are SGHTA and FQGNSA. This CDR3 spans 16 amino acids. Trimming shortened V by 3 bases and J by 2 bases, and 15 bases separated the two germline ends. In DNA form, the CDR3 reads TGTGCCAGCAGCTTTAATGGGGGGGCGAACACAGATACGCAGTATTTT. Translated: CASSFNGGANTDTQYF. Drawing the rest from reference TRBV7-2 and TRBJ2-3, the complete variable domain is GAGVSQSPSNKVTEKGKDVELRCDPISGHTALYWYRQSLGQGLEFLIYFQGNSAPDKSGLPSDRFSAERTGGSVSTLTIQRTQQEDSAVYLCASSFNGGANTDTQYFGPGTRLTVL.

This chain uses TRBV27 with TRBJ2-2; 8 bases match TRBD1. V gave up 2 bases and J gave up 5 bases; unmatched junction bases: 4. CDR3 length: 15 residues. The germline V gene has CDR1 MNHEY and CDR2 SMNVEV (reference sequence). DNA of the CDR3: TGTGCCAGCAGTTTAGACAGGGGTCTGACCGGGGAGCTGTTTTTT. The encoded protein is CASSLDRGLTGELFF.

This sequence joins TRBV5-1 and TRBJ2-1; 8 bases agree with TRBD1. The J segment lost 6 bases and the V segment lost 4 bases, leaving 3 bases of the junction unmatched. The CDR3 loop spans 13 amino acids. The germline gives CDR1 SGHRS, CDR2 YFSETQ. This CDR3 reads CASSGTGLNEQFF. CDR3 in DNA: TGCGCCAGCAGCGGGACAGGCCTCAATGAGCAGTTCTTC.

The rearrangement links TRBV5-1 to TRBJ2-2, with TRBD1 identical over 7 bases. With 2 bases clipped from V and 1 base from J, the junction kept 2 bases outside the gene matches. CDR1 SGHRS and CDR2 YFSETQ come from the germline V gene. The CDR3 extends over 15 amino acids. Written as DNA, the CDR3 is TGCGCCAGCAGCTTCCGGGACAGGAACACCGGGGAGCTGTTTTTT. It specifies CASSFRDRNTGELFF. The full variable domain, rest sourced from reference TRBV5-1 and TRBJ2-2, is KAGVTQTPRYLIKTRGQQVTLSCSPISGHRSVSWYQQTPGQGLQFLFEYFSETQRNKGNFPGRFSGRQFSNSRSEMNVSTLELGDSALYLCASSFRDRNTGELFFGEGSRLTVL.

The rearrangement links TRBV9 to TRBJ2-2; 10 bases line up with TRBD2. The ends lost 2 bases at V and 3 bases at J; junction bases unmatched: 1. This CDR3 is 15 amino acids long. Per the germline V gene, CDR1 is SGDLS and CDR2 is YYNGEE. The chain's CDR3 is CASSVSGGDTGELFF. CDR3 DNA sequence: TGTGCCAGCAGCGTGAGCGGGGGGGACACCGGGGAGCTGTTTTTT.

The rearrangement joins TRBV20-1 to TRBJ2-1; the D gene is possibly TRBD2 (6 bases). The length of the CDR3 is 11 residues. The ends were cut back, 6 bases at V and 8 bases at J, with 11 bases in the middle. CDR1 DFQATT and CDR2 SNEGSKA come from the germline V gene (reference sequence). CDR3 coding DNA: TGCAGTGCGATGGAGGGGCATGAGCAGTTCTTC. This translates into CSAMEGHEQFF.

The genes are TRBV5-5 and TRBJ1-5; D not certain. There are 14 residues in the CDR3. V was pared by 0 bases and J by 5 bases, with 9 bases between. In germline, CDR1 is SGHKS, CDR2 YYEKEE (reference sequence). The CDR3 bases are TGTGCCAGCAGCTTGGAACGTCGGGATCAGCCCCAGCATTTT. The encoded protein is CASSLERRDQPQHF.

CDR3 nucleotides: TGTGCCAGCTCACCACAGGGAGATAGTGAAAAACTGTTTTTT. Protein: CASSPQGDSEKLFF. This sequence joins TRBV18 and TRBJ1-4; D call uncertain. CDR3 size: 14 residues. V gave up 1 base and J gave up 7 bases, with 10 bases separating them. Germline V gives CDR1 KGHSH, CDR2 LQKENI.

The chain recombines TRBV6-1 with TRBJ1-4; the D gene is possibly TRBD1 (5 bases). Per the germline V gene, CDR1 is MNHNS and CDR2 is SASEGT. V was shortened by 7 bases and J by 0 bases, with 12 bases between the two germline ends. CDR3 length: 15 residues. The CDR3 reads CASIGAVATNEKLFF. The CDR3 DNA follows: TGTGCCAGCATAGGGGCAGTTGCAACTAATGAAAAACTGTTTTTT.

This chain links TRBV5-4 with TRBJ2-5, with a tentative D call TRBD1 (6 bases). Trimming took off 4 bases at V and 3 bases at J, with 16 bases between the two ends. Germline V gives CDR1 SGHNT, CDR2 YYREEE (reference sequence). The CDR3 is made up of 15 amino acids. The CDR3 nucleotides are TGTGCCAGCAGCGGACAGAGACCCGGGGAAGAGACCCAGTACTTC. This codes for CASSGQRPGEETQYF.

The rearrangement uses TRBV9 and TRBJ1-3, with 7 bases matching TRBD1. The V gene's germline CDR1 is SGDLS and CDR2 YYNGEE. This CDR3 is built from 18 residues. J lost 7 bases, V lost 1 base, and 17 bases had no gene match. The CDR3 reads CASSVIPTNRGSPNTIYF. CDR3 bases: TGTGCCAGCAGCGTAATACCAACCAACAGGGGAAGTCCGAACACCATATATTTT.

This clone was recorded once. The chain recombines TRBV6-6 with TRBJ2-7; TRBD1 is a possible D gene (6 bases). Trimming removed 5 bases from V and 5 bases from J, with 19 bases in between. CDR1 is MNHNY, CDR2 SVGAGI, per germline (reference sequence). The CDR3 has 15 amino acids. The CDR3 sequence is CASSPYLGQTNEQYF. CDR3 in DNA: TGTGCCAGCAGTCCTTATTTGGGACAAACTAACGAGCAGTACTTC.

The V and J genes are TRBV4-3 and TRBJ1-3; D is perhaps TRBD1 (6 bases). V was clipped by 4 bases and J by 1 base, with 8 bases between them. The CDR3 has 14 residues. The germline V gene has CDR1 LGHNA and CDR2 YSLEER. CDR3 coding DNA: TGCGCCAGCAGCCTTACAGGGTCTGGAAACACCATATATTTT. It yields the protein CASSLTGSGNTIYF.